Listed below are T cell receptor beta chains from one sample, sequenced in a study of OX40 agonist ivuxolimab in advanced cancers. TCRdb's copy holds only in-frame clones and misses some; the assay was immunoSEQ multiplex PCR. This sample has some 57,000 clones; around nine tenths occur once, and the top ten carry 1.1%. The specimen comprised CD4+ or CD8+ T cells sorted from blood, sampled in a trial of the OX40 agonist ivuxolimab. These receptors all come from an adult with an advanced solid tumor such as melanoma, head and neck, liver or kidney cancer. Each CDR3 is given with its conserved first and last residue. D genes are given only for firm matches. Part of the rows lack a size; the others show once, few, many or a class for expanded clones.

.	.	13	TRBV7-9	TRBJ1-3	TGTGCCAGCAGCTTAGTGACAGAAGACACCATATATTTT	CASSLVTEDTIYF
.	.	17	TRBV18	TRBJ1-2	TGTGCCAGCTCACCACCGGGGGCTTCTCCGGACAACTATGGCTACACCTTC	CASSPPGASPDNYGYTF
.	.	14	TRBV2	TRBJ2-1	TGTGCCAGCACCGGGACGGAAAAAAGGAATGAGCAGTTCTTC	CASTGTEKRNEQFF
.	TRBD2	16	TRBV4-3	TRBJ2-7	TGCGCCAGCAGCCAAGGGGGGATTAGCGGGATCTACGAGCAGTACTTC	CASSQGGISGIYEQYF
.	TRBD1	16	TRBV7-2	TRBJ2-7	TGTGCCAGCAGCCGGGTATCGACAGGGGGCGAACACGAGCAGTACTTC	CASSRVSTGGEHEQYF
once	.	13	TRBV4-3	TRBJ1-5	TGCGCCAGCAGCCAAGGAGTAAATCAGCCCCAGCATTTT	CASSQGVNQPQHF
once	TRBD1	15	TRBV6-5	TRBJ1-2	TGTGCCAGCACCCCACCGAAGGGACAGACCTATGGCTACACCTTC	CASTPPKGQTYGYTF
few	TRBD1	18	TRBV28	TRBJ1-4	TGTGCCAGCAGTTTCCCTCTCGGACAGGTTGCAACTAATGAAAAACTGTTTTTT	CASSFPLGQVATNEKLFF
.	.	13	TRBV29-1	TRBJ1-1	TGCAGCGTCGGTGAGGTCATGAACACTGAAGCTTTCTTT	CSVGEVMNTEAFF
few	.	13	TRBV5-1	TRBJ2-1	TGCGCCAGCAGCCTACCCAACTGGAATGAGCAGTTCTTC	CASSLPNWNEQFF
once	TRBD2	15	TRBV5-6	TRBJ2-7	TGTGCCAGCAGCTTGGAGCGGGGTTGGGGATACGAGCAGTACTTC	CASSLERGWGYEQYF
.	.	14	TRBV7-9	TRBJ1-1	TGTGCCAGCAGCTTAGGGGGTTCCGGCACTGAAGCTTTCTTT	CASSLGGSGTEAFF
once	.	15	TRBV28	TRBJ2-7	TGTGCCAGCACCTCGTTTGGGAGAGAGAGCTACGAGCAGTACTTC	CASTSFGRESYEQYF
.	.	13	TRBV28	TRBJ1-2	TGTGCCAGCAGTTTAACCGGGAACTATGGCTACACCTTC	CASSLTGNYGYTF